This T cell receptor beta chain comes out of a study of CD8 T cells in ankylosing spondylitis. Making use of molecular barcodes, quantitative 5'-RACE generated TCR beta libraries. TCRdb called the 5' RACE reads again in MiXCR, with one record for every CDR3 protein. The table lists hundreds of thousands of distinct CDR3 sequences, around 20% of them singletons. Broader study findings: In peripheral blood, disease-linked CD8+ clones occurred at relatively low frequencies. Significant enrichment of disease-linked clones was reportedly seen in matched ankylosing spondylitis synovial fluid. In ankylosing spondylitis blood, a motif of 7 to 9 highly homologous TCR beta variants appeared characteristic.

This CDR3 comprises 14 residues. Trimming shortened V by 8 bases and J by 8 bases, and 19 bases separated the two germline ends. Looked up from germline, CDR1 is MNHNS and CDR2 is SASEGT. This clonotype was counted only a few times. Its specificity is not known. The clonotype comes from a male donor with ankylosing spondylitis or in good health (not recorded which). This chain joins TRBV6-1 and TRBJ2-4, with a possible D match to TRBD1 (5 bases). The sequencing sample was made of blood, either unsorted or a sorted T cell fraction (not recorded which). DNA of the CDR3: TGTGCCAGCTCTCGATCGGACCTCAGGGACATTCAGTACTTC. Translating gives CASSRSDLRDIQYF.